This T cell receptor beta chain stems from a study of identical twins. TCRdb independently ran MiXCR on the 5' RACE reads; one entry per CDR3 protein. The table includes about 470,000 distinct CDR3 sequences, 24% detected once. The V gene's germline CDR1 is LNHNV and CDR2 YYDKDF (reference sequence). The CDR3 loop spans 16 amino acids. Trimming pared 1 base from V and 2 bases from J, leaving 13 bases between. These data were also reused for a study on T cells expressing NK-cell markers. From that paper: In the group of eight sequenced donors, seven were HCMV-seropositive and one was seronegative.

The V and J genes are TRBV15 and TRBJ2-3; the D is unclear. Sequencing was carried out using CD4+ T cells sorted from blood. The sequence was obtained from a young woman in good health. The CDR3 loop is CATSRGLERPTDTQYF. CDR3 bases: TGTGCCACCAGCAGAGGTTTGGAGAGACCCACAGATACGCAGTATTTT. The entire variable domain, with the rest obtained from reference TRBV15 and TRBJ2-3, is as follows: DAMVIQNPRYQVTQFGKPVTLSCSQTLNHNVMYWYQQKSSQAPKLLFHYYDKDFNNEADTPDNFQSRRPNTSFCFLDIRSPGLGDTAMYLCATSRGLERPTDTQYFGPGTRLTVL.